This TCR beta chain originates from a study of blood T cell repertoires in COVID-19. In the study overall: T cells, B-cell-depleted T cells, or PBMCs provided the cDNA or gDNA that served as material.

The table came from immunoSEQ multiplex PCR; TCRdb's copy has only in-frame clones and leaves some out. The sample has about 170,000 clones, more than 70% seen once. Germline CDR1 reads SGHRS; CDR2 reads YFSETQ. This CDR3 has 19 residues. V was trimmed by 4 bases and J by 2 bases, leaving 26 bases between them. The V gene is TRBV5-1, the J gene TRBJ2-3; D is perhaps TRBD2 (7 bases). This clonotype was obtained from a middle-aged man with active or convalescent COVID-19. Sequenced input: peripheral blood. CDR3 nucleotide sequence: TGCGCCAGCAGCAGGGGGGGTACAGCCGGGACGGGACACACAGATACGCAGTATTTT. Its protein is CASSRGGTAGTGHTDTQYF. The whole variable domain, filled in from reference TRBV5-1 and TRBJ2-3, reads KAGVTQTPRYLIKTRGQQVTLSCSPISGHRSVSWYQQTPGQGLQFLFEYFSETQRNKGNFPGRFSGRQFSNSRSEMNVSTLELGDSALYLCASSRGGTAGTGHTDTQYFGPGTRLTVL.